A single T cell receptor beta chain is shown here with its context. An amount of RNA that ranged from roughly 0.5 to 1 ug was reverse transcribed with random hexamers. TCRdb itself ran the immunoSEQ multiplex PCR reads through MiXCR, one entry per CDR3 protein. Seen here are over 350,000 distinct CDR3 sequences, around 85% observed once, and the top ten hold approximately 0.11%. This specimen belongs to a study of CD8 T cells in Susac syndrome. Bulk CD8+ and CD4+ cells came from magnetic negative isolation; CD8+ TEMRA by FACS. CDR3 length: 17 amino acids. Germline-derived CDR1 and CDR2 are SGHRS and YFSETQ. The V end lost 3 bases, the J end lost 4 bases, and 23 bases lay between the germline ends.

This clonotype was obtained from a human donor with multiple sclerosis. The V gene is TRBV5-1, the J gene TRBJ2-7; TRBD2 is a possible D gene (5 bases). Sequencing was carried out using CD8+ T cells from PBMCs. The CDR3 spells CASSSNRGGGNQYEQYF. The CDR3 DNA reads as TGCGCCAGCAGCTCTAACCGGGGTGGCGGAAACCAGTACGAGCAGTACTTC. Complete variable domain (other parts from reference TRBV5-1 and TRBJ2-7): KAGVTQTPRYLIKTRGQQVTLSCSPISGHRSVSWYQQTPGQGLQFLFEYFSETQRNKGNFPGRFSGRQFSNSRSEMNVSTLELGDSALYLCASSSNRGGGNQYEQYFGPGTRLTVT.